This T cell receptor beta chain was sequenced in a study of CD8+ T cells in alopecia areata. Treatment: oral pan-JAK inhibitor, 5-10 mg twice daily. Once RNA had been extracted, it was reverse transcribed into cDNA to act as the sequencing template. TCRdb's copy holds only in-frame clones and misses some; the assay was immunoSEQ multiplex PCR. The sample holds 160,000 or so clones, approximately 59% seen once. The CDR3 extends over 15 amino acids. Germline CDR1 is SGHRS and CDR2 is YFSETQ. V was pared by 0 bases and J by 3 bases, with 13 bases between. Sequenced here: CD4+ T cells sorted from blood, sampled between weeks 55 and 65, from a patient treated with tofacitinib. J is TRBJ2-7 and V is TRBV5-1; perhaps TRBD2 as D (5 bases). This TCR derives from a human donor with alopecia areata. The CDR3 sequence is CASSLAAAGGYEQYF. DNA for the CDR3: TGCGCCAGCAGCTTGGCCGCGGCAGGAGGCTACGAGCAGTACTTC.